The T cell receptor (beta chain) under discussion was sequenced for a study of blood T cell repertoires in COVID-19. Study overall: Acute and convalescent COVID-19 samples came from the United States, Italy and Spain. T cells, B-cell-depleted T cells, or PBMCs supplied cDNA or gDNA.

The CDR3 loop spans 12 amino acids. V was clipped by 2 bases and J by 1 base, with 4 bases between them. Germline assignment: CDR1 GTSNPN and CDR2 SVGIG (reference sequence). Produced via immunoSEQ multiplex PCR; TCRdb's table is partial and in-frame only. The profile shows about 210,000 clones, 86% of them singletons. The sequence came from a man aged 35 to 55 with acute COVID-19. The rearrangement links TRBV30 to TRBJ2-3; D remains unclear. The sequenced material came from PBMCs or T cells enriched from blood (not recorded which). The CDR3 DNA is TGTGCCTGGAGTACGGGCACAGATACGCAGTATTTT. Protein: CAWSTGTDTQYF.